This TCR beta chain is from a study of OX40 agonist ivuxolimab in advanced cancers. In the study overall: Having had anti-PD-1, anti-PD-L1 or anti-CTLA-4 therapy before was allowed, and 40% to 45% had some.

Study observations and caveats: Circulating CD4+ and CD8+ T cells showed clonal expansion by week 6 at 0.1 to 3.0 mg/kg.

A note on this clone: Its antigen remains unidentified.

The germline V gene has CDR1 PRHDT and CDR2 FYEKMQ (reference sequence). The CDR3 has 13 residues. Trimming cost V 0 bases and J 3 bases, with 6 bases left between them. Sampling of blood occurred at baseline, cycle 4 day 1, and cycle 7 day 1. Repertoires were generated with immunoSEQ multiplex PCR, while TCRdb's copy carries only in-frame clones and drops some. The table includes approximately 99,000 clones, 90% to 96% detected once. This TCR came from an adult with an advanced solid tumor such as melanoma, head and neck, liver or kidney cancer. This sequence joins TRBV13 and TRBJ2-7; D gene unclear. The source material was CD4+ or CD8+ T cells sorted from blood, sampled in a trial of the OX40 agonist ivuxolimab. The DNA for the CDR3 is TGTGCCAGCAGCTTAGGTGCCGTCTACGAGCAGTACTTC. Amino acid sequence: CASSLGAVYEQYF.